These 14 T cell receptor beta chains were sequenced from one sample in a study of T cell changes during pregnancy in multiple sclerosis (dated by TCRdb to the late 2010s). Library preparation was by the immunoSEQ multiplex PCR assay. This is the immuneACCESS table as TCRdb keeps it, with only in-frame sequences that have V and J called. A part of the clones is gone; compared with another copy, unresolved V genes explain less than half, and the rest is unexplained. This sample lists around 32,000 clones; 70% to 90% were detected once. The ten largest clones capture over 8.5% of the sample. The input for sequencing was CD8+ T cells from peripheral blood mononuclear cells, taken in the third trimester of pregnancy. These receptors all come from a female donor with multiple sclerosis, enrolled in a pregnancy study.

The genes are TRBV18 and TRBJ2-1; 8 positions agree with TRBD2. Unmatched junction bases numbered 13, after V lost 6 bases and J lost 3 bases. CDR3 length equals 17 residues. Germline V gene sequence: CDR1 KGHSH, CDR2 LQKENI. The CDR3 DNA is TGTGCCAGCTCCTTCACCCAGCGGGAGAGGTTCTACAATGAGCAGTTCTTC. Its translation: CASSFTQRERFYNEQFF.

CDR3 nucleotide sequence: TGTGCCAGCTCACCGGGCAGGGGGATCTACGAGCAGTACTTC. Translating it yields CASSPGRGIYEQYF. The chain combines TRBV18 with TRBJ2-7; 7 bases are shared with TRBD1. The germline V gene encodes CDR1 KGHSH and CDR2 LQKENI. Trimming at V came to 3 bases and at J to 3 bases, leaving 5 bases not matched to a gene. This CDR3 region has 14 residues.

This chain uses TRBV5-5 with TRBJ2-7; 9 bases map to TRBD1. The CDR3 has 15 amino acids. The germline V gene has CDR1 SGHKS and CDR2 YYEKEE (reference sequence). J lost 4 bases, V lost 0 bases, and 5 bases had no gene match. The CDR3 sequence is CASSLDWTGEYEQYF. As DNA, the CDR3 is TGTGCCAGCAGCTTGGACTGGACAGGGGAGTACGAGCAGTACTTC.

The rearrangement joins TRBV7-9 to TRBJ2-1; D gene unclear. The CDR3 totals 12 residues. V lost 6 bases, J lost 9 bases, and 12 bases lay in between. Per the germline V gene, CDR1 is SEHNR and CDR2 is FQNEAQ (reference sequence). DNA of the CDR3: TGTGCCAGCAGTCCTACGACGGGTGAGCAGTTCTTC. It codes for CASSPTTGEQFF.

The chain has TRBV19 and TRBJ1-5; no clear D gene. V was shortened by 3 bases and J by 6 bases, with 9 bases between the two germline ends. CDR1 and CDR2 (germline): LNHDA, SQIVND (reference sequence). The CDR3 spans 13 residues. CDR3 DNA: TGTGCCAGTAGTATTGCCCGGAGTCAGCCCCAGCATTTT. Its protein is CASSIARSQPQHF.

The V call is TRBV27, the J call TRBJ1-2; tentative D call: TRBD1 (5 bases). V lost 8 bases and J lost 6, with 13 bases in between. The CDR3 has 12 amino acids. CDR1 is MNHEY, CDR2 SMNVEV, per germline (reference sequence). The DNA of the CDR3 is TGTGCCAGCTGGGGGGGTATCGATGGCTACACCTTC. This gives the protein CASWGGIDGYTF.

This chain joins TRBV13 and TRBJ2-5; D may be TRBD1 or TRBD2 (5 bases each). Matching the DNA end better, TRBJ2-7 makes the J call doubtful. This CDR3 has 14 residues. The germline V gene has CDR1 PRHDT and CDR2 FYEKMQ (reference sequence). CDR3 protein: CASSLGVGAYEQYF. The CDR3 coding sequence is TGTGCCAGCAGCTTAGGAGTGGGGGCCTACGAGCAGTACTTC.

The V gene is TRBV9, the J gene TRBJ1-2; TRBD1 matches 7 bases. Trimming cost V 3 bases and J 7 bases; bases outside gene matches: 12. The CDR3 extends over 15 amino acids. Germline CDR1 is SGDLS and CDR2 is YYNGEE. The CDR3 sequence is CASSARPGAGGGYTF. CDR3 nucleotides: TGTGCCAGCAGCGCGAGACCCGGGGCAGGGGGTGGCTACACCTTC.

A single count supports this clone. The chain recombines TRBV19 with TRBJ1-5, with D tentatively TRBD1 (5 bases). The germline V gene has CDR1 LNHDA and CDR2 SQIVND (reference sequence). There are 16 residues in the CDR3. The germline V and J ends were trimmed by 4 bases and 0 bases, with 13 bases remaining between them. In DNA, the CDR3 is TGTGCCAGTAGTACACGGACACCCGATAGCAATCAGCCCCAGCATTTT. Protein: CASSTRTPDSNQPQHF.

The CDR3 sequence: CASSPLRGMNTEAFF. The CDR3 DNA is TGTGCCAGCAGCCCCCTACGGGGAATGAACACTGAAGCTTTCTTT. The chain combines TRBV9 with TRBJ1-1; unclear D gene. The CDR3 totals 15 residues. Germline V CDR1 and CDR2: SGDLS, YYNGEE. V was shortened by 4 bases and J by 0 bases, with 13 bases between the two germline ends.

The chain has TRBV19 and TRBJ2-7; D uncertain. Germline V gene lookup returns CDR1 LNHDA and CDR2 SQIVND (reference sequence). CDR3 length: 15 residues. Trimming pared 1 base from V and 0 bases from J, leaving 10 bases between. The CDR3 protein is CASSIGHLSSYEQYF. Written as DNA, the CDR3 is TGTGCCAGTAGTATAGGCCACTTGAGCTCCTACGAGCAGTACTTC.

The rearrangement uses TRBV4-1 and TRBJ2-5; tentative D call: TRBD1 (6 bases). This CDR3 region has 16 residues. In germline, CDR1 is MGHRA, CDR2 YSYEKL. The V end was cut by 0 bases, the J end by 2 bases, with 13 bases between. Here the CDR3 reads CASSQDATGHQETQYF. Here the CDR3 DNA reads TGCGCCAGCAGCCAAGATGCGACAGGACATCAAGAGACCCAGTACTTC.

V usage is TRBV7-6 and J usage is TRBJ1-1; D not certain. CDR3 length: 13 residues. Germline CDR1 reads SGHVS; CDR2 reads FNYEAQ. Deletions cut 5 bases from V and 1 base from J, with 8 bases between. The CDR3 coding sequence is TGTGCCAGCAGCCCTAGCAAGAACACTGAAGCTTTCTTT. Encoded protein: CASSPSKNTEAFF.

V gene TRBV4-1 combines with J gene TRBJ1-1, with D possibly being TRBD1 (5 bases). This CDR3 has 15 amino acids. Trimming pared 4 bases from V and 4 bases from J, leaving 16 bases between. The germline V gene encodes CDR1 MGHRA and CDR2 YSYEKL. CDR3: CASSRPAGRLTEAFF. For the CDR3, the DNA is TGCGCCAGCAGCCGGCCGGCAGGGAGGCTCACTGAAGCTTTCTTT.